These 23 T cell receptor beta chains were all obtained from the same sample, sequenced in a study of shared clonotypes between healthy human individuals (dated by TCRdb to 2020 to 2022). For the CD8 naive samples, CD45RO-negative cells were positively selected for CCR7, yielding a CD45RA+CCR7+ population from which TemRA cells were excluded. Libraries were made using the immunoSEQ multiplex PCR assay. TCRdb took over this immuneACCESS table, retaining in-frame rearrangements with V and J assigned. Such tables are incomplete; in checked studies, under half of the missing clones stem from an unresolved V gene, and the remainder is unexplained. For this sample the table gives roughly 2.1 million clones, of which just over 90% were detected only once. The ten largest clonotypes hold 1.5% to 2% of the sample. The specimen was naive CD8+ T cells from PBMCs. In the paper's terms, the cell subset or site label means: CD45RA+CCR7+. Receptor source: a man younger than 35 in good health. Some clones in this sample may be carry-over from other donors' samples.

The CDR3 bases are TGCGCCAGCAGCCATCTCCTGGGGACTAGCGGGAATGAGCAGTTCTTC. As protein: CASSHLLGTSGNEQFF. This chain links TRBV4-3 with TRBJ2-1; TRBD2 matches at 12 bases. CDR1 is LGHNA, CDR2 YSLEER, per germline. This CDR3 is 16 amino acids long. Trimming took 3 bases from V and 7 from J; bases not matched to a gene: 7.

The gene calls are TRBV29-1 and TRBJ2-7, with 8 bases lining up with TRBD2. CDR1 and CDR2 from the germline V gene are SQVTM and ANQGSEA. This CDR3 comprises 15 residues. V trimming: 3 bases; J trimming: 3 bases; junction bases outside the gene matches: 10. The CDR3 DNA reads TGCAGCGTTGAGGCAGGGGATAGCGGGGACTACGAGCAGTACTTC. This encodes CSVEAGDSGDYEQYF.

To note about this clone: Other DNA sequences from this sample encode an identical CDR3 as well. The chain joins TRBV9 to TRBJ2-7; tentative D call: TRBD2 (6 bases). The germline V and J ends were trimmed by 2 bases and 3 bases, with 12 bases remaining between them. This CDR3 has 14 residues. Looked up from germline, CDR1 is SGDLS and CDR2 is YYNGEE. CDR3 sequence: CASSVGTGDYEQYF. The CDR3 nucleotides read TGTGCCAGCAGCGTGGGGACGGGAGACTACGAGCAGTACTTC.

The chain is built from TRBV7-9 and TRBJ1-1, with 7 bases fitting TRBD1. With 4 bases clipped from V and 0 bases from J, the junction kept 2 bases outside the gene matches. The CDR3 covers 14 residues. Germline CDR1 and CDR2: SEHNR and FQNEAQ (reference sequence). The chain's CDR3 is CASSWGQMNTEAFF. For the CDR3, the DNA is TGTGCCAGCAGCTGGGGACAGATGAACACTGAAGCTTTCTTT.

The V gene is TRBV2, the J gene TRBJ2-3; 7 positions agree with TRBD1. CDR1 is SNHLY and CDR2 is FYNNEI in the germline V gene. After removal of 6 bases from V and 0 bases from J, the junction contained 6 bases not matched to a gene. The CDR3 loop spans 15 amino acids. The chain's CDR3 is CASSHRGMSTDTQYF. The CDR3, as DNA: TGTGCCAGCAGCCACAGGGGAATGAGCACAGATACGCAGTATTTT.

The CDR3 sequence: CASSGRTSGRESYNEQFF. The CDR3 DNA sequence: TGCGCCAGCAGCGGTCGGACTAGCGGGAGAGAGTCCTACAATGAGCAGTTCTTC. This chain uses TRBV10-1 with TRBJ2-1; TRBD2 agrees at 13 bases. The V gene end was trimmed by 6 bases and the J gene end by 1 base; junction bases not matched to a gene: 9. CDR1 is WNHNN and CDR2 is SYGVQD in the germline V gene (reference sequence). This CDR3 has 18 amino acids.

The rearrangement joins TRBV29-1 to TRBJ2-7; TRBD1 is a possible D gene (7 bases). Trimming took off 2 bases at V and 2 bases at J, with 13 bases between the two ends. Germline V gene data show CDR1 as SQVTM and CDR2 as ANQGSEA. CDR3 length: 14 residues. In nucleotides, the CDR3 is TGCAGCGTTGAATCAGGGGGGTATCCCTACGAGCAGTACTTC. Protein: CSVESGGYPYEQYF.

The rearrangement uses TRBV28 and TRBJ2-1; 8 nucleotides agree with TRBD2. The CDR3 loop spans 15 amino acids. V lost 6 bases, J lost 5 bases, and 9 bases stayed unmatched. Looked up from germline, CDR1 is MDHEN and CDR2 is SYDVKM. The CDR3 region is CASRITVAGNNEQFF. CDR3 DNA: TGTGCCAGCAGAATAACGGTAGCGGGAAACAATGAGCAGTTCTTC.

The V gene is TRBV4-2, the J gene TRBJ1-2; D gene uncertain. The CDR3 is 13 amino acids. Deletions cut 2 bases from V and 4 bases from J, with 8 bases between. The V gene's germline CDR1 is LGHNA and CDR2 YNFKEQ. The CDR3 region is CASSQNPLYGYTF. Here the CDR3 DNA reads TGTGCCAGCAGCCAAAACCCCCTCTATGGCTACACCTTC.

In the case of this clone: This specimen includes other DNA sequences encoding the same CDR3. The chain links TRBV9 to TRBJ2-7; D not certain. This CDR3 contains 13 residues. Germline CDR1 is SGDLS and CDR2 is YYNGEE. Trimming cost V 3 bases and J 0 bases, with 7 bases left between them. The CDR3 is CASSATDSYEQYF. The CDR3 DNA reads as TGTGCCAGCAGCGCGACGGACTCCTACGAGCAGTACTTC.

This clone showed up just once. The gene calls are TRBV7-9 and TRBJ1-6; 8 bases are a match to TRBD1. Losses at the gene ends were 5 bases for V and 1 base for J; bases not matched to a gene: 4. CDR1 is SEHNR and CDR2 is FQNEAQ in the germline V gene (reference sequence). CDR3 length: 16 residues. The CDR3 spells CASSPQGVSYNSPLHF. CDR3 DNA: TGTGCCAGCAGCCCACAGGGGGTATCCTATAATTCACCCCTCCACTTT.

The genes are TRBV29-1 and TRBJ2-1, with a weak D call TRBD2 (6 bases). Germline assignment: CDR1 SQVTM and CDR2 ANQGSEA. The CDR3 length is 14 residues. The CDR3 here is CSVADKSSYNEQFF. CDR3 bases: TGCAGTGTAGCGGACAAGAGCTCCTACAATGAGCAGTTCTTC.

The chain links TRBV11-2 to TRBJ2-3; 7 bases align to TRBD1. The CDR3 sequence is 16 residues long. The V gene's germline CDR1 is SGHAT and CDR2 FQNNGV. The V segment lost 4 bases and the J segment 2 bases; nucleotides outside the gene matches: 9. The CDR3 bases are TGTGCCAGCAGCTCCCTACCCAGGGGGACCACAGATACGCAGTATTTT. This encodes CASSSLPRGTTDTQYF.

A remark on this clone: The sample contains more than one DNA sequence encoding this CDR3. CDR3 region: CASSSAGNTIYF. DNA for the CDR3: TGTGCCAGCAGTTCTGCTGGAAACACCATATATTTT. The chain couples TRBV28 to TRBJ1-3; D not certain. V shed 4 bases and J shed 2 bases, with 3 bases lying between them. Germline CDR1 and CDR2: MDHEN and SYDVKM. The CDR3 extends over 12 amino acids.

As concerns this clone: Within the sample, other DNA sequences also encode this same CDR3. V and J are TRBV4-3 and TRBJ2-3, with D perhaps TRBD1 or TRBD2 (5 bases each). The CDR3 extends over 14 amino acids. CDR1 and CDR2 from the germline V gene are LGHNA and YSLEER. V was shortened by 0 bases and J by 3 bases, with 7 bases between the two germline ends. In nucleotides, the CDR3 is TGCGCCAGCAGCCAAGATGAGGGGACAGATACGCAGTATTTT. It yields the protein CASSQDEGTDTQYF.

This clone was seen a single time. The CDR3 bases are TGTGCCAGCAGCTTAGGAAGTCTAGCGGGAGGTTCCCTCTACGAGCAGTACTTC. The encoded protein is CASSLGSLAGGSLYEQYF. V gene TRBV13 combines with J gene TRBJ2-7, with 11 bases aligning to TRBD2. Germline V gene data show CDR1 as PRHDT and CDR2 as FYEKMQ (reference sequence). The CDR3 length is 18 residues. The V gene end was trimmed by 0 bases and the J gene end by 3 bases; junction bases not matched to a gene: 10.

This chain links TRBV5-4 with TRBJ1-1; 12 bases fit TRBD1. The trim removed 4 bases at V and 4 bases at J, leaving 11 bases unmatched. The CDR3 length is 17 residues. Germline V gene lookup returns CDR1 SGHNT and CDR2 YYREEE (reference sequence). The chain's CDR3 is CASSDGTGGVVATEAFF. The CDR3 nucleotides read TGTGCCAGCAGCGATGGGACAGGGGGCGTTGTAGCCACTGAAGCTTTCTTT.

The gene calls are TRBV18 and TRBJ2-3, with 7 bases that match TRBD1. CDR3 size: 18 residues. Germline V gene lookup returns CDR1 KGHSH and CDR2 LQKENI. The ends lost 3 bases at V and 2 bases at J; junction bases unmatched: 14. CDR3 sequence reads: CASSPYWGQNLFTDTQYF. The DNA for the CDR3 is TGTGCCAGCTCACCGTACTGGGGACAGAACCTCTTCACAGATACGCAGTATTTT.

The chain combines TRBV28 with TRBJ1-4; 7 bases match TRBD1. This CDR3 is 15 amino acids long. The ends lost 6 bases at V and 4 bases at J; junction bases unmatched: 8. Germline lookup yields CDR1 MDHEN and CDR2 SYDVKM. The CDR3 protein is CASSYKGQLNEKLFF. CDR3 DNA: TGTGCCAGCAGCTACAAGGGACAGCTTAATGAAAAACTGTTTTTT.

The J gene is TRBJ2-7, the V gene TRBV6-5; maybe TRBD1 (5 bases). Trimming shortened V by 6 bases and J by 2 bases, and 11 bases separated the two germline ends. From germline, CDR1 is MNHEY and CDR2 SVGAGI. The CDR3 sequence is 13 residues long. This CDR3 is CASRLTGTYEQYF. The CDR3 DNA sequence: TGTGCCAGCAGACTTACAGGAACCTACGAGCAGTACTTC.

This rearrangement joins TRBV25-1 to TRBJ1-1, with 10 bases fitting TRBD1. This CDR3 is 14 amino acids long. CDR1 and CDR2 (germline): MGHDK, SYGVNS. With V trimmed by 6 bases and J by 0 bases, 1 base remained unmatched. CDR3 region: CASRGTGVNTEAFF. Written as DNA, the CDR3 is TGTGCCAGCAGGGGGACAGGGGTGAACACTGAAGCTTTCTTT.

The DNA for the CDR3 is TGTGCCAGCAGCTCCCGACAGGACTCCTACGAGCAGTACTTC. Protein sequence: CASSSRQDSYEQYF. The V and J genes are TRBV5-8 and TRBJ2-7; D is possibly TRBD1 (6 bases). Trimming removed 3 bases at V and 0 bases at J, with 10 bases between. This CDR3 has 14 amino acids. The germline CDR1 and CDR2 sequences are SGHTS and YDEGEE.

This chain uses TRBV28 with TRBJ2-5; the D gene is possibly TRBD2 (6 bases). CDR1 is MDHEN and CDR2 is SYDVKM in the germline V gene. The CDR3 is 15 amino acids. Trimming took 7 bases from V and 0 from J, leaving 15 bases between them. The CDR3 sequence is CASTDPRGYQETQYF. The DNA for the CDR3 is TGTGCCAGCACCGACCCCCGGGGGTACCAAGAGACCCAGTACTTC.